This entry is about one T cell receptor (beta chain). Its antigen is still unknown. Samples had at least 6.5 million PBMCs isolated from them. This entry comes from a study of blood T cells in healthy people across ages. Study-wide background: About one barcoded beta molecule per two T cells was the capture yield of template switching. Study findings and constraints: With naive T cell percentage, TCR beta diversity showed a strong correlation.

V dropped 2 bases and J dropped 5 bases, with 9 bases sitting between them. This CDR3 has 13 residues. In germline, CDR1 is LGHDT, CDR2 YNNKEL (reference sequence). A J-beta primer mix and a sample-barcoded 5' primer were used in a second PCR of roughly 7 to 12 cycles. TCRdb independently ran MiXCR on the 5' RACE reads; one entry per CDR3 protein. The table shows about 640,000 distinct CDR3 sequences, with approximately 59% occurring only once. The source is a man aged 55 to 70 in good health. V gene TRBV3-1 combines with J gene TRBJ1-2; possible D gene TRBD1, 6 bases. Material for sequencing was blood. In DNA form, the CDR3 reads TGTGCCAGCAGCCAAATGGGGGCATATGGCTACACCTTC. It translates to CASSQMGAYGYTF.